This TCR beta chain originates from a study of blood T cells in healthy people across ages. For the study at large: Template switching recovered approximately one barcoded beta molecule for every two T cells. The study, taken as a whole, reports: Lack of knowledge of donor CMV status possibly confounded expanded clonotype changes.

Together with a sample-barcoded 5' primer, a J-beta primer mix was included in a second PCR lasting about 6 to 11 cycles. MiXCR, applied by TCRdb to the 5' RACE reads, yields one record per CDR3 protein. The table lists 650,000 to 1,000,000 distinct CDR3 sequences, about 37% of them singletons. The CDR3 totals 17 residues. Germline CDR1 and CDR2: MNHEY and SVGAGI. With 4 bases removed from V and 2 bases from J, the gap between germline ends came to 18 bases. As for this clonotype: Its target is unknown.

The clonotype comes from a man between 18 and 35 years old in good health. The sequenced material came from blood. The chain employs TRBV6-5 and TRBJ1-5; TRBD1 is a possible D gene (6 bases). The CDR3 region is CASSSPLGGGGNQPQHF. The CDR3 coding sequence is TGTGCCAGCAGTTCCCCATTGGGAGGGGGAGGCAATCAGCCCCAGCATTTT.